The 28 T cell receptor beta chains reported below all come from one sample, sequenced in a study of cytomegalovirus exposure and HLA in healthy donors. Primers for the PCR totalled 60 Vbeta and 13 Jbeta. Data came from immunoSEQ multiplex PCR; TCRdb stores just in-frame clones and leaves some out. The data hold almost 65,000 clones, with under 80% observed a single time. The sample taken for sequencing was PBMCs. The receptors come from a male donor in good health and CMV-seropositive.

V usage is TRBV7-8 and J usage is TRBJ2-1, with 14 bases that match TRBD2. This CDR3 region has 16 residues. After removal of 9 bases from V and 8 bases from J, the junction contained 12 bases not matched to a gene. The germline V gene has CDR1 SGHVS and CDR2 FQNEAQ. The CDR3 DNA reads TGTGCCAGTGACGGGACTAGCGGGGGCCCGGTCCATGAGCAGTTCTTC. It codes for CASDGTSGGPVHEQFF.

This sequence joins TRBV7-2 and TRBJ1-5, with D unclear. The ends were cut back, 1 base at V and 0 bases at J, with 7 bases in the middle. The germline V gene has CDR1 SGHTA and CDR2 FQGNSA. This CDR3 comprises 15 residues. The CDR3 bases are TGTGCCAGCAGCTTAGGGCTTTATAGCAATCAGCCCCAGCATTTT. It translates to CASSLGLYSNQPQHF.

This clone occurred once. This chain joins TRBV5-4 and TRBJ1-1, with D possibly TRBD1 on 5 matching bases. This CDR3 spans 15 amino acids. V lost 4 bases and J 5 bases, leaving 18 bases between the germline ends. Germline CDR1 reads SGHNT; CDR2 reads YYREEE (reference sequence). This chain's CDR3 is CASSEKRSGLTEAFF. The CDR3 nucleotides read TGTGCCAGCAGCGAAAAACGCTCAGGGTTAACTGAAGCTTTCTTT.

The chain joins TRBV4-3 to TRBJ2-4, with 10 bases fitting TRBD2. The CDR3 extends over 17 amino acids. CDR1 is LGHNA and CDR2 is YSLEER in the germline V gene. The V and J ends lost 7 bases and 3 bases, in that order; junction bases with no gene match: 12. The chain's CDR3 is CASKDLAGVYRKNIQYF. Here the CDR3 DNA reads TGCGCCAGCAAGGATCTAGCGGGGGTATATCGCAAAAACATTCAGTACTTC.

With regard to this clone: A junction end diverges from the germline sequence, so it may reflect a read error. This rearrangement joins TRBV4-2 to TRBJ1-1; TRBD1 might be the D (5 bases). The CDR3 extends over 14 amino acids. Germline V CDR1 and CDR2: LGHNA, YNFKEQ. CDR3 coding DNA: TGTGCCAGCAGCCGACAGACAGAGAACACTGAAGTTTTCTTT. It translates to CASSRQTENTEVFF.

The chain couples TRBV7-9 to TRBJ2-2, with TRBD2 matching over 8 bases. Germline values: CDR1 SEHNR, CDR2 FQNEAQ (reference sequence). This CDR3 region has 15 residues. V gave up 6 bases and J gave up 5 bases; unmatched junction bases: 8. Here the CDR3 reads CASRSERGSTGELFF. CDR3 coding DNA: TGTGCCAGCAGATCTGAGCGGGGGAGTACCGGGGAGCTGTTTTTT.

This clone has just one count. The genes are TRBV27 and TRBJ1-1; 7 bases line up with TRBD1. J gave up 1 base and V 7 bases, and 3 bases lay outside the gene matches. The CDR3 totals 13 residues. The germline V gene encodes CDR1 MNHEY and CDR2 SMNVEV (reference sequence). CDR3 in DNA: TGTGCCAGCAACGACAGGGAGAACACTGAAGCTTTCTTT. Protein: CASNDRENTEAFF.

The chain couples TRBV14 to TRBJ2-5; maybe TRBD2 (6 bases). V was clipped by 5 bases and J by 5 bases, with 21 bases between them. CDR1 SGHDN and CDR2 FVKESK come from the germline V gene. This CDR3 comprises 16 residues. CDR3 bases: TGTGCCAGCAGCTCCCGGCGATCGGGGGTCGGGGAGACCCAGTACTTC. It specifies CASSSRRSGVGETQYF.

The chain carries TRBV6-6 and TRBJ1-1, with D unresolved. Germline lookup yields CDR1 MNHNY and CDR2 SVGAGI (reference sequence). Trimming shortened V by 6 bases and J by 0 bases, and 11 bases separated the two germline ends. The CDR3 has 14 residues. The CDR3 region has the DNA TGTGCCAGCAGACCTCAGGCCTTGAACACTGAAGCTTTCTTT. Its protein product is CASRPQALNTEAFF.

The CDR3 loop is CASSTGTGGHYEQYF. CDR3 DNA: TGTGCCAGCAGCACCGGGACAGGGGGCCACTACGAGCAGTACTTC. The J gene is TRBJ2-5, the V gene TRBV5-6, with 12 positions matching TRBD1. Gene TRBJ2-7 matches the end of the DNA better, so the J call may be wrong. Germline values: CDR1 SGHDT, CDR2 YYEEEE. CDR3 length: 15 residues.

The chain joins TRBV27 to TRBJ2-3, with 7 nucleotides matching TRBD2. Germline V gene lookup returns CDR1 MNHEY and CDR2 SMNVEV (reference sequence). Germline trimming cut 5 bases from V and 2 bases from J; bases unmatched to any gene: 10. The CDR3 is 16 residues long. The CDR3 is CASSLRLAAYTDTQYF. CDR3 in DNA: TGTGCCAGCAGTCTTAGACTAGCTGCCTACACAGATACGCAGTATTTT.

The count of this clone is one. The chain combines TRBV5-6 with TRBJ2-3, with D possibly TRBD2 on 6 matching bases. Per the germline V gene, CDR1 is SGHDT and CDR2 is YYEEEE. Trimming left V 4 bases short and J 0 bases short, with 9 bases between. CDR3 size: 14 residues. The CDR3 DNA reads TGTGCCAGCAGCCACGGGGGTAGCACAGATACGCAGTATTTT. It yields the protein CASSHGGSTDTQYF.

This clone was counted a single time. The V and J genes are TRBV6-4 and TRBJ2-1, with D perhaps matching TRBD2 (5 bases). Germline V CDR1 and CDR2: MRHNA, SNTAGT. This CDR3 is built from 16 residues. V shed 0 bases and J shed 2 bases, with 11 bases lying between them. The CDR3 loop reads CASSDSEEATYNEQFF. The CDR3 DNA reads as TGTGCCAGCAGTGACTCGGAGGAGGCCACCTACAATGAGCAGTTCTTC.

The gene calls are TRBV4-3 and TRBJ1-1; 7 nucleotides align to TRBD1. The CDR3 sequence is 13 residues long. The V gene's germline CDR1 is LGHNA and CDR2 YSLEER. J lost 6 bases, V lost 6 bases, and 7 bases had no gene match. The CDR3 reads CASSQGVLAEAFF. The DNA of the CDR3 is TGCGCCAGCAGTCAGGGGGTTCTCGCTGAAGCTTTCTTT.

The chain recombines TRBV2 with TRBJ2-1; D remains unclear. The V end lost 8 bases, the J end lost 6 bases, and 8 bases lay between the germline ends. The germline V gene has CDR1 SNHLY and CDR2 FYNNEI. The length of the CDR3 is 11 residues. The CDR3 DNA reads TGTGCCAGCCGCACGGGCAATGAGCAGTTCTTC. It yields the protein CASRTGNEQFF.

This chain joins TRBV4-2 and TRBJ1-4; D is possibly TRBD1 (6 bases). CDR1 is LGHNA and CDR2 is YNFKEQ in the germline V gene. Trimming cost V 0 bases and J 5 bases, with 16 bases left between them. The CDR3 extends over 17 amino acids. The CDR3 sequence: CASSQEREGGENEKLFF. The CDR3 DNA is TGTGCCAGCAGCCAAGAGAGGGAGGGGGGGGAGAATGAAAAACTGTTTTTT.

J is TRBJ2-3 and V is TRBV30, with 12 bases fitting TRBD2. This CDR3 has 17 residues. V shed 0 bases, J shed 2 bases, and the junction held 6 bases outside the gene matches. Germline values: CDR1 GTSNPN, CDR2 SVGIG (reference sequence). This CDR3 is CAWSVSRTSGVTDTQYF. The CDR3 region has the DNA TGTGCCTGGAGTGTTTCGAGGACTAGCGGGGTCACAGATACGCAGTATTTT.

There are a few counts of this clone. The chain carries TRBV30 and TRBJ1-3; D is unclear. The V end lost 0 bases, the J end lost 0 bases, and 12 bases lay between the germline ends. The CDR3 is 16 amino acids. From germline, CDR1 is GTSNPN and CDR2 SVGIG (reference sequence). The CDR3: CAWSVLSSISGNTIYF. CDR3 in DNA: TGTGCCTGGAGTGTACTGTCCTCGATCTCTGGAAACACCATATATTTT.

V usage is TRBV18 and J usage is TRBJ1-2; 9 nucleotides align to TRBD1. J was trimmed by 6 bases and V by 3 bases; bases with no gene match: 8. The CDR3 runs 15 residues. CDR1 is KGHSH and CDR2 is LQKENI in the germline V gene. The DNA for the CDR3 is TGTGCCAGCTCACCGCTACCCGACAGGGGGGATGGCTACACCTTC. Its protein is CASSPLPDRGDGYTF.

Comments on this clone: At one end the junction does not follow the germline gene, possibly because of a read error. This sample also contains other DNA sequences that code for the same CDR3. The rearrangement joins TRBV19 to TRBJ1-1; D might be TRBD1 (5 bases). The CDR3 sequence is 16 residues long. From germline, CDR1 is LNHDA and CDR2 SQIVND (reference sequence). The CDR3 nucleotides are TGTGCCAGTAGTCTCGGACCATTGGGGGGATACACTGAAGCCTTCTTT. This translates into CASSLGPLGGYTEAFF.

This clone occurred a few times. The CDR3 protein is CASSFSGTSPEQYF. CDR3 in DNA: TGTGCCAGCAGCTTCTCCGGGACAAGCCCCGAGCAGTACTTC. The genes are TRBV5-4 and TRBJ2-7, with D possibly matching TRBD1 (6 bases). The germline V and J ends were trimmed by 2 bases and 6 bases, with 15 bases remaining between them. The CDR3 loop spans 14 amino acids. Germline V CDR1 and CDR2: SGHNT, YYREEE (reference sequence).

The V gene is TRBV19, the J gene TRBJ1-1, with D possibly TRBD1 on 5 matching bases. CDR1 LNHDA and CDR2 SQIVND come from the germline V gene (reference sequence). CDR3 length equals 15 residues. The V end was cut by 9 bases, the J end by 0 bases, with 17 bases between. CDR3 protein: CASGGRLEMNTEAFF. Here the CDR3 DNA reads TGTGCCAGCGGGGGGAGACTTGAGATGAACACTGAAGCTTTCTTT.

The gene calls are TRBV2 and TRBJ1-2, with D possibly being TRBD1 (5 bases). This CDR3 has 17 amino acids. Trimming pared 7 bases from V and 3 bases from J, leaving 24 bases between. Germline V gene lookup returns CDR1 SNHLY and CDR2 FYNNEI. CDR3 sequence (DNA): TGTGCCAGCAAGGGGAGGGCAGTATCCCGACGTGACTATGGCTACACCTTC. Translation gives CASKGRAVSRRDYGYTF.

This chain uses TRBV6-1 with TRBJ2-3; 10 bases are a match to TRBD2. V dropped 3 bases and J dropped 6; count of bases not matched to a gene: 12. This CDR3 has 17 amino acids. CDR1 MNHNS and CDR2 SASEGT come from the germline V gene. CDR3 sequence: CASSDQGSGGTWDTQYF. The CDR3 DNA follows: TGTGCCAGCAGTGACCAGGGTAGCGGGGGGACCTGGGATACGCAGTATTTT.

This clone appeared once. The chain has TRBV4-2 and TRBJ1-2; 9 nucleotides align to TRBD1. This CDR3 comprises 15 residues. The V gene's germline CDR1 is LGHNA and CDR2 YNFKEQ. V lost 1 base, J lost 8 bases, and 8 bases stayed unmatched. The CDR3 sequence: CASSQAWDRAMGYTF. The CDR3, as DNA: TGTGCCAGCAGCCAAGCGTGGGACAGGGCCATGGGCTACACCTTC.

The chain couples TRBV6-6 to TRBJ1-5; tentatively, D is TRBD1 (5 bases). The CDR3 has 16 amino acids. Trimming took off 2 bases at V and 0 bases at J, with 11 bases between the two ends. From germline, CDR1 is MNHNY and CDR2 SVGAGI (reference sequence). The CDR3 region is CASSYQGGLSNQPQHF. The CDR3 DNA is TGTGCCAGCAGTTACCAGGGTGGTCTTAGCAATCAGCCCCAGCATTTT.

This clone turned up a few times. The chain employs TRBV4-3 and TRBJ2-1, with 9 bases matching TRBD1. The CDR3 contains 16 residues. Trimming at V came to 1 base and at J to 2 bases, leaving 3 bases not matched to a gene. The germline V gene encodes CDR1 LGHNA and CDR2 YSLEER. In nucleotides, the CDR3 is TGCGCCAGCAGCCAAGGGACAGGGGAAGCCTACAATGAGCAGTTCTTC. Encoded protein: CASSQGTGEAYNEQFF.

The rearrangement links TRBV4-1 to TRBJ2-2; TRBD1 agrees at 7 bases. The V gene end was trimmed by 1 base and the J gene end by 2 bases; junction bases not matched to a gene: 4. Per germline, CDR1 MGHRA and CDR2 YSYEKL. This CDR3 comprises 16 residues. CDR3 protein: CASSQATGSNTGELFF. The CDR3 coding sequence is TGCGCCAGCAGCCAAGCGACAGGGTCAAACACCGGGGAGCTGTTTTTT.